A single sample is the source of the 24 T cell receptor beta chains below, sequenced in a study of blood T cells in healthy people across ages. Primed by a sample-barcoded 5' primer and a J-beta primer mix, a second PCR proceeded for roughly 7 to 12 cycles. TCRdb reprocessed the 5' RACE reads via MiXCR and lists one record per CDR3 protein. The sample lists roughly 1.5 million distinct CDR3 sequences, under 55% occurring once. Sequenced sample: blood. The receptors come from a woman in her late teens or twenties in good health.

In regard to this clonotype: An end of the junction does not agree with germline; a read error may underlie this. The J gene is TRBJ1-1, the V gene TRBV9, with unresolved D. CDR3 length: 13 amino acids. Germline lookup yields CDR1 SGDLS and CDR2 YYNGEE. The CDR3: CASSVDGYTGAFF. CDR3 DNA: TGTGCCAGCAGCGTAGATGGATACACTGGAGCTTTCTTT.

This clonotype showed up just a few times. V and J are TRBV20-1 and TRBJ2-1; TRBD1 or TRBD2 may be the D gene (6 bases each). The ends were cut back, 5 bases at V and 0 bases at J, with 14 bases in the middle. The CDR3 covers 15 residues. The V gene's germline CDR1 is DFQATT and CDR2 SNEGSKA (reference sequence). The chain's CDR3 is CSAPARGDSYNEQFF. CDR3 coding DNA: TGCAGTGCTCCCGCGAGGGGGGACTCCTACAATGAGCAGTTCTTC.

J is TRBJ1-5 and V is TRBV6-2 or TRBV6-3; no firm D call. V was shortened by 4 bases and J by 0 bases, with 16 bases between the two germline ends. The CDR3 covers 17 residues. The germline V gene has CDR1 MNHEY and CDR2 SVGEGT. In DNA form, the CDR3 reads TGTGCCAGCAGTTCGGGAGGCCCGACTTATAGCAATCAGCCCCAGCATTTT. Amino acid sequence: CASSSGGPTYSNQPQHF.

The chain is built from TRBV6-1 and TRBJ1-1, with D perhaps TRBD1 (5 bases). The CDR3 has 16 residues. CDR1 is MNHNS and CDR2 is SASEGT in the germline V gene. Trimming removed 2 bases from V and 0 bases from J, with 13 bases in between. CDR3 nucleotide sequence: TGTGCCAGCAGTGAACAACACAGGTTCCTGAACACTGAAGCTTTCTTT. Its translation is CASSEQHRFLNTEAFF.

The V gene is TRBV9, the J gene TRBJ1-1; D is undetermined. CDR3 length: 13 residues. Germline V gene sequence: CDR1 SGDLS, CDR2 YYNGEE. V was trimmed by 3 bases and J by 6 bases, leaving 12 bases between them. CDR3 DNA sequence: TGTGCCAGCAGCGCCGATACTCGATCTGAAGCTTTCTTT. Residues: CASSADTRSEAFF.

The V call is TRBV6-2 or TRBV6-3, the J call TRBJ1-2; D may be TRBD1 (5 bases). The germline CDR1 and CDR2 sequences are MNHEY and SVGEGT. V was pared by 7 bases and J by 3 bases, with 24 bases between. The CDR3 runs 17 residues. In DNA, the CDR3 is TGTGCCAGCACCTCAGGCGGCTTTTACAGGAGGGACTATGGCTACACCTTC. Encoded protein: CASTSGGFYRRDYGYTF.

This clonotype was seen a few times. The J gene is TRBJ2-1, the V gene TRBV11-1; 15 nucleotides line up with TRBD2. The CDR3 has 14 amino acids. The junction had 8 bases not matched to a gene; V was cut back by 5 bases and J by 15 bases. Germline-derived CDR1 and CDR2 are SGHAT and FQDESV (reference sequence). The CDR3 DNA reads as TGTGCCAGCAGCACAGGACTAGCGGGAGGGCTGGCGTTCTTC. Amino acids: CASSTGLAGGLAFF.

V gene TRBV25-1 combines with J gene TRBJ2-7; 8 nucleotides agree with TRBD1. The V and J ends lost 3 bases and 6 bases, in that order; junction bases with no gene match: 7. CDR1 MGHDK and CDR2 SYGVNS come from the germline V gene. This CDR3 has 14 amino acids. The CDR3 DNA sequence: TGTGCCAGCAGTGATGGGACAGGATCTAGCGAGCAGTACTTC. Encoded protein: CASSDGTGSSEQYF.

In this sample, this clonotype turned up once. CDR3 sequence (DNA): TGTGCCAGCAGCCCTACGCTTTCCTCCGGGACAGGGATTTACACTGAAGCTTTCTTT. This gives the protein CASSPTLSSGTGIYTEAFF. This chain uses TRBV7-2 with TRBJ1-1, with 9 bases aligning to TRBD1. CDR1 is SGHTA, CDR2 FQGNSA, per germline. V trimming: 5 bases; J trimming: 3 bases; junction bases outside the gene matches: 19. The CDR3 is made up of 19 amino acids.

The chain employs TRBV5-1 and TRBJ2-4; D is undetermined. Germline values: CDR1 SGHRS, CDR2 YFSETQ. The CDR3 covers 15 residues. V shed 4 bases and J shed 0 bases, with 11 bases lying between them. CDR3 in amino acids: CASSPSALAKNIQYF. CDR3 in DNA: TGCGCCAGCAGCCCTAGTGCATTAGCCAAAAACATTCAGTACTTC.

This chain joins TRBV29-1 and TRBJ2-5; D tentatively fits TRBD1 or TRBD2 (5 bases each). Germline V lookup: CDR1 SQVTM, CDR2 ANQGSEA. CDR3 length: 12 residues. Trimming shortened V by 3 bases and J by 11 bases, and 16 bases separated the two germline ends. CDR3 protein: CSVDGARDEQYF. The CDR3 coding sequence is TGCAGCGTTGACGGGGCTAGGGATGAGCAGTACTTC.

This chain links TRBV12-3 or TRBV12-4 with TRBJ1-2; 12 positions match TRBD1. V trimming: 0 bases; J trimming: 3 bases; junction bases outside the gene matches: 2. This CDR3 region has 16 residues. Written as DNA, the CDR3 is TGTGCCAGCAGTTTAGCGGGACAGGGGGCGGACTATGGCTACACCTTC. Translation gives CASSLAGQGADYGYTF.

In its sample, this clonotype was seen a few times. This CDR3 is CASSQDHRGTEAFF. The DNA of the CDR3 is TGCGCCAGCAGCCAAGATCACCGGGGAACTGAAGCTTTCTTT. The chain employs TRBV4-3 and TRBJ1-1; no firm D call. This CDR3 has 14 amino acids. Germline V gene sequence: CDR1 LGHNA, CDR2 YSLEER. V lost 0 bases and J 5 bases, leaving 10 bases between the germline ends.

CDR3 sequence: CSVDWDYYGYTF. In DNA form, the CDR3 reads TGCAGCGTTGATTGGGACTACTATGGCTACACCTTC. The J gene is TRBJ1-2, the V gene TRBV29-1; TRBD1 is a possible D gene (5 bases). The ends were cut back, 3 bases at V and 3 bases at J, with 8 bases in the middle. The CDR3 is made up of 12 amino acids. Germline CDR1 reads SQVTM; CDR2 reads ANQGSEA. Supplemented by reference TRBV29-1 and TRBJ1-2, the full variable domain reads SAVISQKPSRDICQRGTSLTIQCQVDSQVTMMFWYRQQPGQSLTLIATANQGSEATYESGFVIDKFPISRPNLTFSTLTVSNMSPEDSSIYLCSVDWDYYGYTFGSGTRLTVV.

As concerns this clonotype: Being one base from a much bigger clone, this may be a read error. CDR3 nucleotide sequence: TGTGCCAGCGGCCGAGAGTGGGGTGGAGGGGTGAACACTGAAGCTTTCTTT. This translates into CASGREWGGGVNTEAFF. This chain links TRBV12-3 or TRBV12-4 with TRBJ1-1; a possible D gene is TRBD1 (5 bases). The CDR3 sequence is 17 residues long. V lost 8 bases and J lost 0, with 22 bases in between.

The genes are TRBV6-2 or TRBV6-3 and TRBJ1-5; 9 nucleotides align to TRBD1. Germline values: CDR1 MNHEY, CDR2 SVGEGT. Germline trimming cut 5 bases from V and 1 base from J; bases unmatched to any gene: 6. The CDR3 covers 16 residues. The CDR3 loop reads CASSRTGAGSNQPQHF. The CDR3 nucleotides are TGTGCCAGCAGTCGGACAGGGGCCGGGAGCAATCAGCCCCAGCATTTT.

In nucleotides, the CDR3 is TGTGCCAGCACTGGATGGGGAAGGCCAGAGAACTATGGCTACACCTTC. It codes for CASTGWGRPENYGYTF. The chain links TRBV11-2 to TRBJ1-2; unclear D gene. The V end was cut by 7 bases, the J end by 2 bases, with 20 bases between. CDR1 and CDR2 (germline): SGHAT, FQNNGV. CDR3 length equals 16 residues.

The V call is TRBV9, the J call TRBJ2-1; a weak D match, TRBD2 (6 bases). Germline V lookup: CDR1 SGDLS, CDR2 YYNGEE. The V and J ends lost 0 bases and 3 bases respectively, with 10 bases between them. The CDR3 is 15 amino acids. The CDR3 DNA reads as TGTGCCAGCAGCGTAGTCGGGGGTGGCTACAATGAGCAGTTCTTC. Its protein is CASSVVGGGYNEQFF.

This clonotype was seen only once. A much larger clone lies one base from this, so it may be a read error. The rearrangement joins TRBV29-1 to TRBJ2-1, with TRBD1 matching over 10 bases. CDR1 is SQVTM, CDR2 ANQGSEA, per germline. V gave up 7 bases and J gave up 3 bases; unmatched junction bases: 9. The CDR3 has 15 amino acids. CDR3 nucleotides: TGCAGCGGGAGATGCCGGGACAGGGGCTACAATGAGCAGTTCTTC. The encoded protein is CSGRCRDRGYNEQFF.

The V gene is TRBV9, the J gene TRBJ2-7; a weak D match, TRBD1 (5 bases). This CDR3 has 14 amino acids. Trimming took 3 bases from V and 6 from J, leaving 16 bases between them. CDR1 and CDR2 (germline): SGDLS, YYNGEE. The CDR3 coding sequence is TGTGCCAGCAGCGCCCACGTCAGGGTGAGCGAGCAGTACTTC. Translating it yields CASSAHVRVSEQYF.

The rearrangement uses TRBV6-6 and TRBJ2-1; 8 positions agree with TRBD1. From germline, CDR1 is MNHNY and CDR2 SVGAGI (reference sequence). V was pared by 2 bases and J by 8 bases, with 8 bases of the junction left unmatched. There are 15 residues in the CDR3. The CDR3 bases are TGTGCCAGCAGTTACCCGGACAGGGTAGGTGATGAGCAGTTCTTC. This sequence encodes CASSYPDRVGDEQFF.

In its sample, this clonotype was seen many times. The chain recombines TRBV3-1 with TRBJ1-1; TRBD1 might be the D (5 bases). This CDR3 comprises 13 residues. The V end was cut by 0 bases, the J end by 6 bases, with 8 bases between. Germline values: CDR1 LGHDT, CDR2 YNNKEL (reference sequence). This chain's CDR3 is CASSQDLGAEAFF. CDR3 nucleotide sequence: TGTGCCAGCAGCCAAGATTTGGGGGCTGAAGCTTTCTTT.

The rearrangement uses TRBV6-2 or TRBV6-3 and TRBJ2-1; D tentatively reads TRBD1 or TRBD2 (6 bases each). V gave up 7 bases and J gave up 6 bases, with 16 bases separating them. The CDR3 is 14 amino acids. Germline V gene lookup returns CDR1 MNHEY and CDR2 SVGEGT. The chain's CDR3 is CASTKQGLLNEQFF. CDR3 nucleotides: TGTGCCAGCACTAAACAGGGACTTCTCAATGAGCAGTTCTTC.

V usage is TRBV11-2 and J usage is TRBJ2-5; TRBD2 might be the D (5 bases). CDR3 size: 16 residues. V was shortened by 4 bases and J by 7 bases, with 22 bases between the two germline ends. Germline V lookup: CDR1 SGHAT, CDR2 FQNNGV. In DNA, the CDR3 is TGTGCCAGCAGCTCCCTAGTTGAGCGGCACCTCGCGACCCAGTACTTC. The encoded protein is CASSSLVERHLATQYF.